This TCR beta chain was recovered during a study of T-cell memory formation after mild COVID-19. The CDR3 is 13 residues long. After removal of 7 bases from V and 6 bases from J, the junction contained 4 bases not matched to a gene. The germline gives CDR1 WNHNN, CDR2 SYGVQD (reference sequence). Using its own MiXCR run on the 5' RACE reads, TCRdb lists one record per CDR3 protein. Among a few hundred thousand distinct CDR3 sequences, roughly 17% were seen once, and the ten largest hold 22%. This chain uses TRBV10-1 with TRBJ2-1; 9 bases are shared with TRBD1. Material: PBMCs or a T cell subset sorted from them (not recorded which). This receptor was taken from a man in his late teens or twenties who had mild COVID-19 (a few samples of this study predate the infection). Cell type and time point are not known. The CDR3 here is CASTRDRVNEQFF. In DNA, the CDR3 is TGCGCCAGCACCAGGGACAGGGTCAATGAGCAGTTCTTC.